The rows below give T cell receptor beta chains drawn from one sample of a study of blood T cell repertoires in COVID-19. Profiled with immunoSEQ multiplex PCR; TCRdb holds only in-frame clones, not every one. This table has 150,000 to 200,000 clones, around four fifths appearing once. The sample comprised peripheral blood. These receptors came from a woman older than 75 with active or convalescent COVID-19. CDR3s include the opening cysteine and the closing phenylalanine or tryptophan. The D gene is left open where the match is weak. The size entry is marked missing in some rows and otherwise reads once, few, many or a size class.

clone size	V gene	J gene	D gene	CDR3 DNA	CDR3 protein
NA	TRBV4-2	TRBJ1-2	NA	TGTGCCAGCAGCCAAGATCAGCAGGGAGGGCTTGGCTACACCTTC	CASSQDQQGGLGYTF
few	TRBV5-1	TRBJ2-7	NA	TGCGCCAGCAGCTGGGGGGTGATAGGGAGAGAGCAGTACTTC	CASSWGVIGREQYF
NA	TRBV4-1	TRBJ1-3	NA	TGCGCCAGCAGCCAAGAGTACTCCAGGGCGATAGATTTT	CASSQEYSRAIDF
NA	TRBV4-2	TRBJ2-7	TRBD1	TGTGCCAGCAGCCAAGATCGTGGGACAGGGCTATCAGGGGAGCAGTACTTC	CASSQDRGTGLSGEQYF
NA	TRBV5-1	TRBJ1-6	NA	TGCGCCAGCAGCTTTACTCAGGGTAACCCCCTCCACTTT	CASSFTQGNPLHF
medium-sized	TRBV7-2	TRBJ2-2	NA	TGTGCCAGCAGCTTAGATCGGGGCGGGGAGCTGTTTTTT	CASSLDRGGELFF
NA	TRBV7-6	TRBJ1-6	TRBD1	TGTGCCAGCAGCTTAGGACAGGGCGAACCCCTCCACTTT	CASSLGQGEPLHF
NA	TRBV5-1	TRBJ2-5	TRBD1	TGCGCCAGCAGCCCTGGACAGGGCCGGCAAGAGACCCAGTACTTC	CASSPGQGRQETQYF
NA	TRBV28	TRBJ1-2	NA	TGTGCCAGCAGTTTTACAGGGATTCGGCCTTGGTCCTATGGCTACACCTTC	CASSFTGIRPWSYGYTF
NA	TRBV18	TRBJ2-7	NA	TGTGCCAGCTCACCACCTACCGCCTATTACGAGCAGTACTTC	CASSPPTAYYEQYF
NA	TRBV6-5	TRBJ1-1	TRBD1	TGTGCCAGCAGTTACTCGGGACAGGGGGAAGCTTTCTTT	CASSYSGQGEAFF
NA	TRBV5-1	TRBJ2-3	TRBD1	TGCGCCAGCCGTAGACAGGGGGCGACAGATACGCAGTATTTT	CASRRQGATDTQYF
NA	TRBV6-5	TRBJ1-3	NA	TGTGCCAGCAAGTTCAGGGGAACTGGAAACACCATATATTTT	CASKFRGTGNTIYF
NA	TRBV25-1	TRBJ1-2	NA	TGTGCCAGCAGTGATTTTATGGGAGACGGCTATGGCTACACCTTC	CASSDFMGDGYGYTF
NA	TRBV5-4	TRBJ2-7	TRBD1	TGTGCCAGCAGCCTGATTGGGACAGGGGGCTACGAGCAGTACTTC	CASSLIGTGGYEQYF
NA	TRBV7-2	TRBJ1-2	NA	TGTGCCAGCAGCCCCGCCAGGGACTTCTATGGCTACACCTTC	CASSPARDFYGYTF
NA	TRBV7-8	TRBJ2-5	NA	TGTGCCAGCAGCCAGCGAATGGAGACCCAGTACTTC	CASSQRMETQYF
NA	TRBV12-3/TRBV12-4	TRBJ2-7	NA	TGTGCCAGCAGTTTAAATATCCACGAGCAGTACTTC	CASSLNIHEQYF
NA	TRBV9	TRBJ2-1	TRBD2	TGTGCCAGCAGCGTACTGGCGGGGGGACACAATGAGCAGTTCTTC	CASSVLAGGHNEQFF
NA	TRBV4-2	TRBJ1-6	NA	TGTGCCAGCAGCCAAGCCAGGAATAATTCACCCCTCCACTTT	CASSQARNNSPLHF
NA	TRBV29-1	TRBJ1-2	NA	TGCAGCGTTGAAGATTGGGGGGGCTATGGTGGCTACACCTTC	CSVEDWGGYGGYTF
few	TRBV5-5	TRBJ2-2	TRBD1	TGTGCCAGCAGCTTGGAGGGGGCTAGTGGAGTGACCGGGGAGCTGTTTTTT	CASSLEGASGVTGELFF